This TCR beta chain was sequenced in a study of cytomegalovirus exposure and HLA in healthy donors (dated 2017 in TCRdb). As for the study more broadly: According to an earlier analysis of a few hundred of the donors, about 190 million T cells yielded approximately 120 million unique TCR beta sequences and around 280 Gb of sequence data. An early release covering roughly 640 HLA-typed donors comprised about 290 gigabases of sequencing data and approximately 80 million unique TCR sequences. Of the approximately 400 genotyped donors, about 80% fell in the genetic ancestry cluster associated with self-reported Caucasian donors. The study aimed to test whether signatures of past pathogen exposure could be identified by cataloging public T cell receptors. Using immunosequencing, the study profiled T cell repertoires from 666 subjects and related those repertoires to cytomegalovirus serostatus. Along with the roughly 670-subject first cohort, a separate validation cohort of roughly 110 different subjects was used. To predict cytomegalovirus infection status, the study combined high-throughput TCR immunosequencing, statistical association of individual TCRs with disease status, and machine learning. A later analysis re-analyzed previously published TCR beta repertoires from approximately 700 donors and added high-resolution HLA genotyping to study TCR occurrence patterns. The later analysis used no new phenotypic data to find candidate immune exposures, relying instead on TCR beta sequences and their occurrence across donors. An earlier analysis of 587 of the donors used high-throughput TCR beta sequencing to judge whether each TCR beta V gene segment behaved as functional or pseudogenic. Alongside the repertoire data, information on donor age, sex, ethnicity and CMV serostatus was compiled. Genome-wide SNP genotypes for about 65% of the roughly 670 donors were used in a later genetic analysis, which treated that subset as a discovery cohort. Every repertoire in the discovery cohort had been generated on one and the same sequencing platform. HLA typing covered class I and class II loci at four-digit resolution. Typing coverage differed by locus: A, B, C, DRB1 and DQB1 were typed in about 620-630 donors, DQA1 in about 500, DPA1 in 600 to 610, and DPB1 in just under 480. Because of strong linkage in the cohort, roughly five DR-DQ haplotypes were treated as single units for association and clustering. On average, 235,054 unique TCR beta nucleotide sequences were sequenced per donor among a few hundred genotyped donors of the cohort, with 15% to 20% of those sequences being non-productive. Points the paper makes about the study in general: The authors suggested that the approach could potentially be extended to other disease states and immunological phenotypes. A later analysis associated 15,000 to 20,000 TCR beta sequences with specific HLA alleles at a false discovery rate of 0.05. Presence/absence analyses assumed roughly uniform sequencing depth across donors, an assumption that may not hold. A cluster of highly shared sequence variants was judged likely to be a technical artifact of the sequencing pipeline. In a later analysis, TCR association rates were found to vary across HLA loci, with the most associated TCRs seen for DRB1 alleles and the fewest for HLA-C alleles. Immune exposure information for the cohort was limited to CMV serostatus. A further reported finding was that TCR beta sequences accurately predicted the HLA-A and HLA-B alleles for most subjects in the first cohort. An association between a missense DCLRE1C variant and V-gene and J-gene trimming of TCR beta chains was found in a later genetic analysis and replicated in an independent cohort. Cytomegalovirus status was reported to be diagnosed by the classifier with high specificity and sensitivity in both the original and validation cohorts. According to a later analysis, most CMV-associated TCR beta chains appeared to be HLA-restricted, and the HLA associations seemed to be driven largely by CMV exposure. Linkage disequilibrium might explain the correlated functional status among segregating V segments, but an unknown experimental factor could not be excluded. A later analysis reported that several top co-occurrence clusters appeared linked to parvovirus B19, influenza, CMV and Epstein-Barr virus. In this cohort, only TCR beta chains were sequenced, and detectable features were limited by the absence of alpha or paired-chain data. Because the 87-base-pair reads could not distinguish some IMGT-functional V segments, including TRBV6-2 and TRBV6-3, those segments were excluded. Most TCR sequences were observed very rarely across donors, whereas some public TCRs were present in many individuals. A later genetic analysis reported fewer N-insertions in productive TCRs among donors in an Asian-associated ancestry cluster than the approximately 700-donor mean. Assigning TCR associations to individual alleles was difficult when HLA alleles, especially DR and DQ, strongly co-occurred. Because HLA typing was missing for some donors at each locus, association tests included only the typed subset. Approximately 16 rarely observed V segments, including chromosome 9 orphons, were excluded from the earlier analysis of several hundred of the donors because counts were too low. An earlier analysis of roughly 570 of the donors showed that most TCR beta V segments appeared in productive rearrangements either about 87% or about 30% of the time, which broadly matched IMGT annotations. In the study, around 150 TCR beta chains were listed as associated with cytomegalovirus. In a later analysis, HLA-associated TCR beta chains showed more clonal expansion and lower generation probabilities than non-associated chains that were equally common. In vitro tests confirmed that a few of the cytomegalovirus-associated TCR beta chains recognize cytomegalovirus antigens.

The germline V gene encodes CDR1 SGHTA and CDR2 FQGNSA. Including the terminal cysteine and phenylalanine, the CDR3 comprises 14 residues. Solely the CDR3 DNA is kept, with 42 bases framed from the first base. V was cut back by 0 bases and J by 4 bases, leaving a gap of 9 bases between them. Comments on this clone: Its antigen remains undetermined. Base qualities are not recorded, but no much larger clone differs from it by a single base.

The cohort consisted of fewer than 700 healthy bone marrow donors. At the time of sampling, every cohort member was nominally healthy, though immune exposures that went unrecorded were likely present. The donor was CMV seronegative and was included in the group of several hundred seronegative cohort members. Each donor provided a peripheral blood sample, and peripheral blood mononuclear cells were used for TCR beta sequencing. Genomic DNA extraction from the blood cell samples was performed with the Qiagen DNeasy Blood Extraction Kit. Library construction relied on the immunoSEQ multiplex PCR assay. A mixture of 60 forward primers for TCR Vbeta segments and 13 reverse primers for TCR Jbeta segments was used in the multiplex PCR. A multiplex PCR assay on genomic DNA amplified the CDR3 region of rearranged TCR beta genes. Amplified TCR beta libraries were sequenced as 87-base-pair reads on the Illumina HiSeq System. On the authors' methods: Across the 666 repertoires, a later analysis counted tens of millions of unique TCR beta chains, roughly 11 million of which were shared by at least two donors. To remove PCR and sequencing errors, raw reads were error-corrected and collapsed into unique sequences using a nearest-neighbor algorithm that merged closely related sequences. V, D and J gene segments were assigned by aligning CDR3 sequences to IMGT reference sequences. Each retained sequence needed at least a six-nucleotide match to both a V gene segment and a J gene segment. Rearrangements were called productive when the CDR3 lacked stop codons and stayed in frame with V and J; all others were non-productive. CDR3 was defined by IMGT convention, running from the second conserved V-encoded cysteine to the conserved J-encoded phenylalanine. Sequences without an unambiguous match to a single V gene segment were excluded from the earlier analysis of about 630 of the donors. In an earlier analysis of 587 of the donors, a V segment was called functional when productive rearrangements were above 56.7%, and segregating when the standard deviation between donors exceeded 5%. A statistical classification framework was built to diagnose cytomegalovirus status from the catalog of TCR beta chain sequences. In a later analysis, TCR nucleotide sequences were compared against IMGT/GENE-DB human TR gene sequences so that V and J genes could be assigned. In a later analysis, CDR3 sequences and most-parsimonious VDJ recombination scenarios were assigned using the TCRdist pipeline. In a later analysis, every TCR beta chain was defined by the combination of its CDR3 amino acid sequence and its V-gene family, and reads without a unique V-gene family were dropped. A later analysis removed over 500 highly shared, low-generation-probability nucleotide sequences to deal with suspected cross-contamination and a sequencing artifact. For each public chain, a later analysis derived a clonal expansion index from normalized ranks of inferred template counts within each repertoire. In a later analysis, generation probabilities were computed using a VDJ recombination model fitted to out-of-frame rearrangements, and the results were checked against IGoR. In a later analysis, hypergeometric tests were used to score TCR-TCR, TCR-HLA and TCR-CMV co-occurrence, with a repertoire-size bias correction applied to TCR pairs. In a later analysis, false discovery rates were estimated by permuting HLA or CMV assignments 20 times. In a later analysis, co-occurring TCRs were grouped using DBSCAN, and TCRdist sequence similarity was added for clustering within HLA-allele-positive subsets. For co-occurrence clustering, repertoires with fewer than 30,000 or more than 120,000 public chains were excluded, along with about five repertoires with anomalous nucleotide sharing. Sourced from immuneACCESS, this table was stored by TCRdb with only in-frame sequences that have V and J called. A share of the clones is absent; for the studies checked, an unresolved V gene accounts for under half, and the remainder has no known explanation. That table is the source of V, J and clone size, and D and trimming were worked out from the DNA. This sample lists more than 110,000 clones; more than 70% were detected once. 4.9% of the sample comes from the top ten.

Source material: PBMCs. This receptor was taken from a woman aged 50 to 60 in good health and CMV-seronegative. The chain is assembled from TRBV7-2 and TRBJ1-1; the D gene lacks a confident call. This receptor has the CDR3 CASSLAVRGTEAFF. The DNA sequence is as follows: TGTGCCAGCAGCTTAGCGGTCCGGGGCACTGAAGCTTTCTTT.